Listed below are T cell receptor beta chains from one sample, sequenced in a study of shared clonotypes between healthy human individuals. The method was immunoSEQ multiplex PCR; TCRdb's version includes in-frame clones alone and lacks a portion of them. The data show roughly 490,000 clones, with 79% seen just once and less than 15% held by the top ten. Sequencing input: PBMCs. These receptors were collected from a woman in her thirties or forties in good health. Some clones in this sample may be carry-over from other donors' samples. Each CDR3 is given with its conserved first and last residue. Each record gives: CDR3 DNA, CDR3 protein, V gene, J gene, D gene, clone size. The D gene is left open where the match is weak. Expanded clones get a size class; other rows say once, few or many, or leave the size out.

CDR3nt: TGTGCCAGCTGCCGGGGGTCTGAGGGGGAGTGGGTGTTTTTT
CDR3aa: CASCRGSEGEWVFF
v_gene: TRBV28
j_gene: TRBJ2-2
d_gene: -
abundance: -

CDR3nt: TGTGCCACCAGCAGAAACCCTCAGCAGGGGGTCGAGCAGTACTTC
CDR3aa: CATSRNPQQGVEQYF
v_gene: TRBV15
j_gene: TRBJ2-7
d_gene: TRBD1
abundance: -

CDR3nt: TGTGCCAGCAGCTTAAGGGTTGGGGGGACAGATACGCAGTATTTT
CDR3aa: CASSLRVGGTDTQYF
v_gene: TRBV13
j_gene: TRBJ2-3
d_gene: -
abundance: -

CDR3nt: -
CDR3aa: CASSFGPGNEQFF
v_gene: TRBV11-3
j_gene: TRBJ2-1
d_gene: -
abundance: -

CDR3nt: TGTGCCAGCAGCGGACAGGGGGCGGCTGGAAACACCATATATTTT
CDR3aa: CASSGQGAAGNTIYF
v_gene: TRBV9
j_gene: TRBJ1-3
d_gene: TRBD1
abundance: -

CDR3nt: TGTGCCAGCTCACCGGGACAGGGGAACCAAGAGACCCAGTACTTC
CDR3aa: CASSPGQGNQETQYF
v_gene: TRBV18
j_gene: TRBJ2-5
d_gene: TRBD1
abundance: -

CDR3nt: TGTGCCAGCAGCTTAACGACTAGCGGGAGTAAAAATGAGCAGTTCTTC
CDR3aa: CASSLTTSGSKNEQFF
v_gene: TRBV11-3
j_gene: TRBJ2-1
d_gene: TRBD2
abundance: -

CDR3nt: TGTGCCAGTAGTATAGATCGGCGGGGAGATACGCAGTATTTT
CDR3aa: CASSIDRRGDTQYF
v_gene: TRBV19
j_gene: TRBJ2-3
d_gene: -
abundance: -

CDR3nt: TGCGCCAGCAGCTTAGTAAGGGAGATGGAAGCTTTCTTT
CDR3aa: CASSLVREMEAFF
v_gene: TRBV5-1
j_gene: TRBJ1-1
d_gene: -
abundance: -

CDR3nt: TGTGCCAGCAAGCTGGACAGGGCGAACTATGGCTACACCTTC
CDR3aa: CASKLDRANYGYTF
v_gene: TRBV6-1
j_gene: TRBJ1-2
d_gene: TRBD1
abundance: -

CDR3nt: TGTGCCAGTAGTGTGGACAGGGGGGATGAGCAGTTCTTC
CDR3aa: CASSVDRGDEQFF
v_gene: TRBV19
j_gene: TRBJ2-1
d_gene: TRBD1
abundance: -

CDR3nt: TGTGCCAGCTCTGTAGGTACCGGGGAGCTGTTTTTT
CDR3aa: CASSVGTGELFF
v_gene: TRBV7-2
j_gene: TRBJ2-2
d_gene: -
abundance: -

CDR3nt: TGTGCCAGCAGTGTAGACAGCACAGATACGCAGTATTTT
CDR3aa: CASSVDSTDTQYF
v_gene: TRBV6-4
j_gene: TRBJ2-3
d_gene: -
abundance: -

CDR3nt: TGCGCCAGCAGCTTGGCAGGGGGCGCCTCCTACGAGCAGTACTTC
CDR3aa: CASSLAGGASYEQYF
v_gene: TRBV5-1
j_gene: TRBJ2-7
d_gene: TRBD1
abundance: once

CDR3nt: TGTGCCAGCAGAGCCCTTGGGAATCTGTATGGCTACACCTTC
CDR3aa: CASRALGNLYGYTF
v_gene: TRBV27
j_gene: TRBJ1-2
d_gene: -
abundance: -

CDR3nt: TGTGCCAGCAGCTTAGTGGCAGGGGCCACTGAAGCTTTCTTT
CDR3aa: CASSLVAGATEAFF
v_gene: TRBV7-6
j_gene: TRBJ1-1
d_gene: -
abundance: -

CDR3nt: TGTGCCAGCAGCCCCCGCGGCGGGGGTGGGGTTTCGGAGCAGTACTTC
CDR3aa: CASSPRGGGGVSEQYF
v_gene: TRBV5-4
j_gene: TRBJ2-7
d_gene: TRBD2
abundance: -

CDR3nt: TGTGCCAGCAGCCACGGGAGACACAATGAGCAGTTCTTC
CDR3aa: CASSHGRHNEQFF
v_gene: TRBV7-6
j_gene: TRBJ2-1
d_gene: -
abundance: -

CDR3nt: TGTGCCAGCAGGGGGACAGGGGGCTACTATGGCTACACCTTC
CDR3aa: CASRGTGGYYGYTF
v_gene: TRBV27
j_gene: TRBJ1-2
d_gene: TRBD1
abundance: -

CDR3nt: TGTGCCAGCAGCTTAGCCGGGACAGGGGGTAGCGAGCAGTACTTC
CDR3aa: CASSLAGTGGSEQYF
v_gene: TRBV5-4
j_gene: TRBJ2-7
d_gene: TRBD1
abundance: -

CDR3nt: TGTGCCAGTAGGACTCGGCAGAGGAACACTGAAGCTTTCTTT
CDR3aa: CASRTRQRNTEAFF
v_gene: TRBV19
j_gene: TRBJ1-1
d_gene: -
abundance: few

CDR3nt: TGTGCCAGCAGTGCTGGACAGTACAATCAGCCCCAGCATTTT
CDR3aa: CASSAGQYNQPQHF
v_gene: TRBV6-1
j_gene: TRBJ1-5
d_gene: -
abundance: -

CDR3nt: TGTGCCAGCAGAGTCCGAGATCAAGAGACCCAGTACTTC
CDR3aa: CASRVRDQETQYF
v_gene: TRBV7-9
j_gene: TRBJ2-5
d_gene: -
abundance: -

CDR3nt: TGTGCCAGCAGCTTAGAGGGTGGTCCCTACAATGAGCAGTTCTTC
CDR3aa: CASSLEGGPYNEQFF
v_gene: TRBV11-1
j_gene: TRBJ2-1
d_gene: -
abundance: -

CDR3nt: TGTGCCAGCTCACCACAAGGGGCTTTGGACTACGAGCAGTACTTC
CDR3aa: CASSPQGALDYEQYF
v_gene: TRBV18
j_gene: TRBJ2-7
d_gene: -
abundance: -

CDR3nt: TGTGCCATCTCGGGCAGGGGGGGCATGAACACTGAAGCTTTCTTT
CDR3aa: CAISGRGGMNTEAFF
v_gene: TRBV10-3
j_gene: TRBJ1-1
d_gene: TRBD1
abundance: -

CDR3nt: TGCGCCAGCAGCCAAGATCCGTCAGGGTGGAGGTATGGCTACACCTTC
CDR3aa: CASSQDPSGWRYGYTF
v_gene: TRBV4-1
j_gene: TRBJ1-2
d_gene: -
abundance: -

CDR3nt: TGTGCCAGCAGCGTAGAGCCAGGGAAGAACGACGAGCAGTACTTC
CDR3aa: CASSVEPGKNDEQYF
v_gene: TRBV9
j_gene: TRBJ2-7
d_gene: -
abundance: -

CDR3nt: TGCGCCAGCAGCTCCCTCCCGGACACGGGGGGCACAGATACGCAGTATTTT
CDR3aa: CASSSLPDTGGTDTQYF
v_gene: TRBV5-1
j_gene: TRBJ2-3
d_gene: -
abundance: -

CDR3nt: TGTGCCAGCAGCCAGTTTGGAGGGTCCGCGCCCTTTTACAATGAGCAGTTCTTC
CDR3aa: CASSQFGGSAPFYNEQFF
v_gene: TRBV14
j_gene: TRBJ2-1
d_gene: -
abundance: -

CDR3nt: TGTGCTAGTGGTTTGGTAGGGGGCTGGTCTGGAAACACCATATATTTT
CDR3aa: CASGLVGGWSGNTIYF
v_gene: TRBV12-5
j_gene: TRBJ1-3
d_gene: TRBD1
abundance: -

CDR3nt: TGTGCCAGCAGGTGGTCCTACCAGAACACAGATACGCAGTATTTT
CDR3aa: CASRWSYQNTDTQYF
v_gene: TRBV27
j_gene: TRBJ2-3
d_gene: -
abundance: -

CDR3nt: TGTGCCAGCAGCTCATTTAGGGGGGGAACGGGTGAAAAACTGTTTTTT
CDR3aa: CASSSFRGGTGEKLFF
v_gene: TRBV7-8
j_gene: TRBJ1-4
d_gene: -
abundance: -

CDR3nt: TGTGCCATCAGTGAGTCAGGGTCCAACACCGGGGAGCTGTTTTTT
CDR3aa: CAISESGSNTGELFF
v_gene: TRBV10-3
j_gene: TRBJ2-2
d_gene: -
abundance: -

CDR3nt: TGTGCCAGTAGGGGACTAGCGGGAGGCACCTACAATGAGCAGTTCTTC
CDR3aa: CASRGLAGGTYNEQFF
v_gene: TRBV19
j_gene: TRBJ2-1
d_gene: TRBD2
abundance: -

CDR3nt: TGTGCCTCCAGACGGGGAGGATCCCAAGAGACCCAGTACTTC
CDR3aa: CASRRGGSQETQYF
v_gene: TRBV7-2
j_gene: TRBJ2-5
d_gene: -
abundance: -

CDR3nt: TGTGCCATCAGTGAGTCTCTAGCGGGAGGGCCAGGCACAGATACGCAGTATTTT
CDR3aa: CAISESLAGGPGTDTQYF
v_gene: TRBV10-3
j_gene: TRBJ2-3
d_gene: TRBD2
abundance: -

CDR3nt: TGCGCCAGCAGCCCGGCCAATCTTGTAGCCCTCGCCTACAATGAGCAGTTCTTC
CDR3aa: CASSPANLVALAYNEQFF
v_gene: TRBV4-1
j_gene: TRBJ2-1
d_gene: -
abundance: -

CDR3nt: TGTGCCAGCAGCCTTACTAGCGGGAAGGGGAATGAGCAGTTCTTC
CDR3aa: CASSLTSGKGNEQFF
v_gene: TRBV9
j_gene: TRBJ2-1
d_gene: TRBD2
abundance: -

CDR3nt: TGTGCCAGCAGCGTAGTGAGCGGGGTGAGCTCCTACAATGAGCAGTTCTTC
CDR3aa: CASSVVSGVSSYNEQFF
v_gene: TRBV9
j_gene: TRBJ2-1
d_gene: TRBD2
abundance: -

CDR3nt: TGTGCCAGCTCGAGCCGAACAGGTGCCTACGAGCAGTACTTC
CDR3aa: CASSSRTGAYEQYF
v_gene: TRBV18
j_gene: TRBJ2-7
d_gene: -
abundance: once

CDR3nt: TGTGCCAGCAGCTCCCAGGGACCAACCATAAACATTCAGTACTTC
CDR3aa: CASSSQGPTINIQYF
v_gene: TRBV13
j_gene: TRBJ2-4
d_gene: -
abundance: -

CDR3nt: TGTGCCATCAGTGGAAGTCATAACACGCCGGGGGAATCTAGCAATCAGCCCCAGCATTTT
CDR3aa: CAISGSHNTPGESSNQPQHF
v_gene: TRBV10-3
j_gene: TRBJ1-5
d_gene: -
abundance: -

CDR3nt: TGTGCCAGCAGTCCGACTAGCGGGATTCAAGAGACCCAGTACTTC
CDR3aa: CASSPTSGIQETQYF
v_gene: TRBV27
j_gene: TRBJ2-5
d_gene: TRBD2
abundance: -